The 18 T cell receptor beta chains reported below all come from one sample, sequenced in a study of beta chain features in type 1 diabetes. The whole isolated RNA underwent reverse transcription, so sequencing captured expressed TCRB transcripts. The assay was immunoSEQ multiplex PCR, and TCRdb's table has in-frame clones only and misses some. The repertoire holds just over 150,000 clones, with 11% as singletons. The material sequenced was central memory CD4+ T cells from blood. These receptors were taken from a man between 18 and 35 years old in good health.

About this clone: Compared with germline, one end of the junction differs, possibly owing to a read error. The CDR3 nucleotides are TGTGCCAGCAGTTTATCGAACCCCGGGACGCTTAACTTC. Amino acid sequence: CASSLSNPGTLNF. The J gene is TRBJ2-5, the V gene TRBV28, with D possibly being TRBD1 or TRBD2 (5 bases each). CDR3 size: 13 residues. Germline V gene data show CDR1 as MDHEN and CDR2 as SYDVKM. Complete variable domain (other parts from reference TRBV28 and TRBJ2-5): DVKVTQSSRYLVKRTGEKVFLECVQDMDHENMFWYRQDPGLGLRLIYFSYDVKMKEKGDIPEGYSVSREKKERFSLILESASTNQTSMYLCASSLSNPGTLNFGPGTRLLVL.

This chain joins TRBV4-1 and TRBJ1-5; TRBD1 aligns across 7 bases. From germline, CDR1 is MGHRA and CDR2 YSYEKL. V shed 0 bases, J shed 5 bases, and the junction held 4 bases outside the gene matches. The CDR3 is made up of 15 amino acids. The CDR3 loop is CASSQEGQADQPQHF. DNA of the CDR3: TGCGCCAGCAGCCAAGAAGGACAGGCGGATCAGCCCCAGCATTTT.

On this clone: Just one base apart from a much larger clone, this may be a read error. In the same sample, other DNA sequences code for this CDR3. The rearrangement uses TRBV5-1 and TRBJ2-2; weak D call: TRBD2 (5 bases). CDR3 size: 15 residues. From germline, CDR1 is SGHRS and CDR2 YFSETQ. The V gene lost 5 bases and the J gene lost 2 bases, with 13 bases spanning the gap. CDR3 region: CASRASGGNTGELFF. The CDR3, as DNA: TGCGCCAGCAGGGCGAGCGGAGGTAACACCGGGGAGCTGTTTTTT.

The chain recombines TRBV5-1 with TRBJ1-2; possible D gene TRBD1, 6 bases. V shed 4 bases and J shed 0 bases, with 10 bases lying between them. There are 14 residues in the CDR3. Germline loops: CDR1 SGHRS, CDR2 YFSETQ. CDR3 sequence: CASSKDSANYGYTF. CDR3 coding DNA: TGCGCCAGCAGCAAGGACAGTGCTAACTATGGCTACACCTTC.

This rearrangement joins TRBV25-1 to TRBJ2-5, with D unresolved. Trimming took 1 base from V and 5 from J, leaving 20 bases between them. Germline V gene data show CDR1 as MGHDK and CDR2 as SYGVNS. CDR3 length equals 17 residues. The CDR3 protein is CASSEFKGQRRRETQYF. The CDR3 DNA reads TGTGCCAGCAGTGAATTTAAAGGGCAGCGACGGCGGGAGACCCAGTACTTC.

This chain joins TRBV5-4 and TRBJ2-3, with D uncertain. V gave up 4 bases and J gave up 1 base, with 10 bases separating them. The CDR3 has 14 amino acids. The germline V gene has CDR1 SGHNT and CDR2 YYREEE (reference sequence). In DNA, the CDR3 is TGTGCCAGCAGCCCGGGCCCAGGCACAGATACGCAGTATTTT. Amino acid sequence: CASSPGPGTDTQYF.

This clone showed up many times. The chain links TRBV6-5 to TRBJ2-5; D perhaps matches TRBD2 (5 bases). Trimming stripped 4 bases from V and 2 bases from J, with 14 bases between. The CDR3 is 15 residues long. Germline V CDR1 and CDR2: MNHEY, SVGAGI. The CDR3 DNA reads TGTGCCAGCAGTTCGAATCTAGCAGGTCAAGAGACCCAGTACTTC. Translated, it gives CASSSNLAGQETQYF.

This clone has just a few counts. J is TRBJ1-6 and V is TRBV5-4, with D possibly TRBD1 on 6 matching bases. The CDR3 extends over 16 amino acids. Per germline, CDR1 SGHNT and CDR2 YYREEE (reference sequence). V gave up 0 bases and J gave up 7 bases, with 14 bases separating them. The CDR3 coding sequence is TGTGCCAGCAGCTTGGGCGCCGGGACACGGAATTCACCCCTCCACTTT. This codes for CASSLGAGTRNSPLHF.

The chain joins TRBV27 to TRBJ2-1; no definite D call. The germline CDR1 and CDR2 sequences are MNHEY and SMNVEV (reference sequence). With 5 bases removed from V and 1 base from J, the gap between germline ends came to 18 bases. This CDR3 comprises 17 residues. The CDR3: CASSLIYGTRSYNEQFF. Here the CDR3 DNA reads TGTGCCAGCAGTCTTATCTATGGCACAAGATCCTACAATGAGCAGTTCTTC.

The chain employs TRBV30 and TRBJ2-5, with D possibly called TRBD1 or TRBD2 (6 bases each). CDR3 size: 13 residues. With 2 bases removed from V and 5 bases from J, the gap between germline ends came to 12 bases. The germline CDR1 and CDR2 sequences are GTSNPN and SVGIG (reference sequence). CDR3 nucleotide sequence: TGTGCCTGGAGTCGGGACGGGGGCGAGACCCAGTACTTC. Amino acid sequence: CAWSRDGGETQYF.

This sequence joins TRBV7-9 and TRBJ1-1; D is unclear. This CDR3 is 13 amino acids long. V was cut by 5 bases and J by 2 bases, with 9 bases left in between. Germline CDR1 and CDR2: SEHNR and FQNEAQ (reference sequence). The CDR3 region has the DNA TGTGCCAGCAGCCTACCGTTCAACACTGAAGCTTTCTTT. Translation gives CASSLPFNTEAFF.

J is TRBJ2-2 and V is TRBV25-1, with 7 bases that match TRBD1. V shed 4 bases, J shed 1 base, and the junction held 6 bases outside the gene matches. The CDR3 is made up of 16 amino acids. Germline loops: CDR1 MGHDK, CDR2 SYGVNS. The DNA for the CDR3 is TGTGCCAGCAGTGCAGGGGGAGATGGGAACACCGGGGAGCTGTTTTTT. This gives the protein CASSAGGDGNTGELFF. Together with reference TRBV25-1 and TRBJ2-2, the CDR3 gives the full variable domain: EADIYQTPRYLVIGTGKKITLECSQTMGHDKMYWYQQDPGMELHLIHYSYGVNSTEKGDLSSESTVSRIRTEHFPLTLESARPSHTSQYLCASSAGGDGNTGELFFGEGSRLTVL.

The V gene is TRBV4-3, the J gene TRBJ1-3; no clear D gene. The length of the CDR3 is 16 residues. V was trimmed by 0 bases and J by 0 bases, leaving 9 bases between them. Germline CDR1 is LGHNA and CDR2 is YSLEER. The CDR3 bases are TGCGCCAGCAGCCAAGAATCCGGGTCCTCTGGAAACACCATATATTTT. Amino acid sequence: CASSQESGSSGNTIYF.

The V gene is TRBV15, the J gene TRBJ2-2, with no clear D. This CDR3 contains 15 residues. CDR1 is LNHNV, CDR2 YYDKDF, per germline (reference sequence). V was cut by 0 bases and J by 2 bases, with 7 bases left in between. Here the CDR3 reads CATSRDHSNTGELFF. As DNA, the CDR3 is TGTGCCACCAGCAGAGATCACAGTAACACCGGGGAGCTGTTTTTT.

The rearrangement uses TRBV5-1 and TRBJ2-5; D is perhaps TRBD1 (5 bases). The V end was cut by 4 bases, the J end by 3 bases, with 10 bases between. The length of the CDR3 is 13 residues. The V gene's germline CDR1 is SGHRS and CDR2 YFSETQ. The DNA of the CDR3 is TGCGCCAGCAGCGTGGACACAGAAGAGACCCAGTACTTC. Amino acid sequence: CASSVDTEETQYF. Full variable domain (missing parts from reference TRBV5-1 and TRBJ2-5): KAGVTQTPRYLIKTRGQQVTLSCSPISGHRSVSWYQQTPGQGLQFLFEYFSETQRNKGNFPGRFSGRQFSNSRSEMNVSTLELGDSALYLCASSVDTEETQYFGPGTRLLVL.

This clone has just a few counts. The gene calls are TRBV7-9 and TRBJ1-1; no clear D gene. Between the trimmed V and J ends, which lost 1 base and 4 bases, there was a span of 10 bases. The CDR3 spans 14 residues. Germline-derived CDR1 and CDR2 are SEHNR and FQNEAQ (reference sequence). As DNA, the CDR3 is TGTGCCAGCAGCTTAGACAACCTCCGCACTGAAGCTTTCTTT. Translated, it gives CASSLDNLRTEAFF.

This clone was picked up a small number of times. V and J are TRBV9 and TRBJ2-3, with 7 bases identical to TRBD2. This CDR3 is built from 16 residues. J lost 4 bases, V lost 0 bases, and 8 bases had no gene match. The germline V gene has CDR1 SGDLS and CDR2 YYNGEE. The CDR3 here is CASSVGPSGNSDTQYF. The CDR3 coding sequence is TGTGCCAGCAGCGTAGGGCCTAGCGGTAATTCAGATACGCAGTATTTT.

This clone was found a few times. The rearrangement uses TRBV9 and TRBJ2-7; D may match TRBD1 or TRBD2 (5 bases each). The CDR3 consists of 15 residues. Looked up from germline, CDR1 is SGDLS and CDR2 is YYNGEE. Trimming stripped 4 bases from V and 3 bases from J, with 17 bases between. CDR3 nucleotide sequence: TGTGCCAGCAGCCGAGCGGTGTATGGGGGCTACGAGCAGTACTTC. It translates to CASSRAVYGGYEQYF.